The rows below give T cell receptor beta chains drawn from one sample of a study of T-cell reconstitution after alpha-beta-depleted transplantation in children. TCRdb processed the PCR reads anew with MiXCR; each CDR3 protein has one entry. The sample holds approximately 630,000 distinct CDR3 sequences, around 14% seen once. This specimen was PBMCs, taken before TCRalphabeta/CD19-depleted stem cell transplant. All receptors come from a girl aged 2-9 years with congenital amegakaryocytic thrombocytopenia, due to receive a stem cell transplant. Each CDR3 is given with its conserved first and last residue. Fields, in order: J gene, V gene, CDR3 length, D gene, clone size, CDR3 protein, CDR3 DNA. The D gene is left open where the match is weak. Some rows mark clone size as missing; the rest say once, few, many or name a class of expanded clone.

j_call: TRBJ2-1
v_call: TRBV2
cdr3_length: 15
d_call: .
clone_size: many
cdr3_aa: CASSTTGIGGDEQFF
cdr3_nt: TGTGCCAGCAGTACAACAGGAATTGGAGGAGATGAGCAGTTCTTC

j_call: TRBJ2-7
v_call: TRBV5-4
cdr3_length: 13
d_call: .
clone_size: few
cdr3_aa: CASSLGLYYEQYF
cdr3_nt: TGTGCCAGCAGCTTGGGCCTCTACTACGAGCAGTACTTC

j_call: TRBJ2-2
v_call: TRBV11-1
cdr3_length: 18
d_call: TRBD2
clone_size: .
cdr3_aa: CASSLGLAGDLNTGELFF
cdr3_nt: TGTGCCAGCAGCTTAGGCCTAGCGGGAGACTTGAACACCGGGGAGCTGTTTTTT

j_call: TRBJ2-3
v_call: TRBV12-3/TRBV12-4
cdr3_length: 16
d_call: TRBD1
clone_size: .
cdr3_aa: CASSGNLRGRADTQYF
cdr3_nt: TGTGCCAGCAGTGGCAACCTCAGGGGGCGCGCAGATACGCAGTATTTT

j_call: TRBJ2-3
v_call: TRBV29-1
cdr3_length: 13
d_call: .
clone_size: many
cdr3_aa: CSAGLGDVVAQYF
cdr3_nt: TGCAGCGCTGGCCTTGGTGACGTCGTAGCGCAGTATTTT

j_call: TRBJ1-1
v_call: TRBV5-6
cdr3_length: 15
d_call: .
clone_size: many
cdr3_aa: CASSLGPTMNTEAFF
cdr3_nt: TGTGCCAGCAGCTTGGGGCCCACAATGAACACTGAAGCTTTCTTT

j_call: TRBJ2-1
v_call: TRBV7-6
cdr3_length: 16
d_call: TRBD1
clone_size: .
cdr3_aa: CASSTIDRVSYNEQFF
cdr3_nt: TGTGCCAGCAGCACCATCGACAGGGTCTCCTACAATGAGCAGTTCTTC

j_call: TRBJ2-7
v_call: TRBV20-1
cdr3_length: 13
d_call: .
clone_size: many
cdr3_aa: CSATQGADYEQYF
cdr3_nt: TGCAGTGCTACACAGGGTGCGGACTACGAGCAGTACTTC

j_call: TRBJ2-1
v_call: TRBV29-1
cdr3_length: 14
d_call: .
clone_size: .
cdr3_aa: CSVDLYSPGGEQFF
cdr3_nt: TGCAGCGTTGATCTCTATTCACCCGGAGGTGAGCAGTTCTTC

j_call: TRBJ2-1
v_call: TRBV12-3/TRBV12-4
cdr3_length: 15
d_call: TRBD2
clone_size: .
cdr3_aa: CASSGGGASYNEQFF
cdr3_nt: TGTGCCAGCAGTGGGGGGGGAGCCTCCTACAATGAGCAGTTCTTC

j_call: TRBJ2-1
v_call: TRBV27
cdr3_length: 16
d_call: TRBD1
clone_size: .
cdr3_aa: CASSSIRGLAYNEQFF
cdr3_nt: TGTGCCAGCAGTTCCATCAGGGGGCTCGCCTACAATGAGCAGTTCTTC

j_call: TRBJ2-1
v_call: TRBV20-1
cdr3_length: 14
d_call: TRBD2
clone_size: many
cdr3_aa: CSASLAGSPHEQFF
cdr3_nt: TGCAGTGCCAGCCTAGCGGGATCCCCCCATGAGCAGTTCTTC

j_call: TRBJ1-4
v_call: TRBV4-2
cdr3_length: 16
d_call: TRBD1
clone_size: few
cdr3_aa: CASCPGQGATNEKLFF
cdr3_nt: TGTGCCAGCTGTCCGGGACAGGGGGCAACTAATGAAAAACTGTTTTTT

j_call: TRBJ2-1
v_call: TRBV20-1
cdr3_length: 13
d_call: .
clone_size: many
cdr3_aa: CSALTGWDNEQFF
cdr3_nt: TGCAGTGCTTTGACGGGGTGGGACAATGAGCAGTTCTTC

j_call: TRBJ2-5
v_call: TRBV5-1
cdr3_length: 14
d_call: TRBD1
clone_size: .
cdr3_aa: CASSSPGTAETQYF
cdr3_nt: TGCGCCAGCAGCTCCCCCGGGACAGCAGAGACCCAGTACTTC

j_call: TRBJ2-3
v_call: TRBV10-3
cdr3_length: 17
d_call: TRBD2
clone_size: many
cdr3_aa: CAIRRTPGAGGTDTQYF
cdr3_nt: TGTGCCATCAGGAGAACCCCGGGAGCGGGAGGCACAGATACGCAGTATTTT

j_call: TRBJ1-1
v_call: TRBV5-5
cdr3_length: 14
d_call: .
clone_size: .
cdr3_aa: CASSNPPRETEAFF
cdr3_nt: TGTGCCAGCAGCAATCCTCCCCGTGAAACTGAAGCTTTCTTT

j_call: TRBJ2-5
v_call: TRBV12-3/TRBV12-4
cdr3_length: 14
d_call: .
clone_size: .
cdr3_aa: CASSLDSEQETQYF
cdr3_nt: TGTGCCAGCAGTTTGGACAGCGAACAAGAGACCCAGTACTTC

j_call: TRBJ1-5
v_call: TRBV12-3/TRBV12-4
cdr3_length: 15
d_call: .
clone_size: .
cdr3_aa: CASSLAPGESQPQHF
cdr3_nt: TGTGCCAGCAGTTTAGCGCCGGGGGAGAGTCAGCCCCAGCATTTT

j_call: TRBJ2-1
v_call: TRBV20-1
cdr3_length: 11
d_call: .
clone_size: .
cdr3_aa: CSAMSRERQFF
cdr3_nt: TGCAGTGCTATGAGCCGGGAGAGACAGTTCTTC

j_call: TRBJ2-7
v_call: TRBV7-8
cdr3_length: 15
d_call: .
clone_size: .
cdr3_aa: CASSFTRDASYEQYF
cdr3_nt: TGTGCCAGCAGCTTCACTCGGGACGCTTCCTACGAGCAGTACTTC

j_call: TRBJ2-1
v_call: TRBV7-9
cdr3_length: 16
d_call: .
clone_size: .
cdr3_aa: CASSLAVASSYNEQFF
cdr3_nt: TGTGCCAGCAGCTTAGCGGTCGCTAGCTCCTACAATGAGCAGTTCTTC

j_call: TRBJ2-5
v_call: TRBV10-3
cdr3_length: 12
d_call: .
clone_size: .
cdr3_aa: CAIRRPGETQYF
cdr3_nt: TGTGCCATCAGAAGACCCGGGGAGACCCAGTACTTC

j_call: TRBJ2-5
v_call: TRBV15
cdr3_length: 15
d_call: .
clone_size: .
cdr3_aa: CATSRDLGDQETQYF
cdr3_nt: TGTGCCACCAGCAGAGACTTGGGGGACCAAGAGACCCAGTACTTC

j_call: TRBJ2-1
v_call: TRBV27
cdr3_length: 16
d_call: TRBD2
clone_size: .
cdr3_aa: CASIGTSGLWFDEQFF
cdr3_nt: TGTGCCAGCATTGGGACTAGCGGTCTATGGTTCGATGAGCAGTTCTTC

j_call: TRBJ2-1
v_call: TRBV3-1
cdr3_length: 16
d_call: .
clone_size: many
cdr3_aa: CASSQGPDFRSDEQFF
cdr3_nt: TGTGCCAGCAGCCAAGGCCCGGACTTTAGGTCCGATGAGCAGTTCTTC

j_call: TRBJ2-7
v_call: TRBV20-1
cdr3_length: 15
d_call: .
clone_size: few
cdr3_aa: CSARSGGSAVHEQYF
cdr3_nt: TGCAGTGCTAGATCTGGGGGGTCAGCCGTCCACGAGCAGTACTTC

j_call: TRBJ1-2
v_call: TRBV12-3/TRBV12-4
cdr3_length: 18
d_call: .
clone_size: many
cdr3_aa: CASSSRPGGRVVSYGYTF
cdr3_nt: TGTGCCAGCAGTTCGAGACCTGGGGGGCGGGTTGTCAGCTATGGCTACACCTTC

j_call: TRBJ2-2
v_call: TRBV7-9
cdr3_length: 14
d_call: .
clone_size: few
cdr3_aa: CASGEGLYTGELFF
cdr3_nt: TGTGCCAGTGGCGAGGGGTTGTATACCGGGGAGCTGTTTTTT

j_call: TRBJ2-1
v_call: TRBV7-3
cdr3_length: 15
d_call: .
clone_size: many
cdr3_aa: CASSLTSHSYNEQFF
cdr3_nt: TGTGCCAGCAGCTTAACTAGTCACTCCTACAATGAGCAGTTCTTC